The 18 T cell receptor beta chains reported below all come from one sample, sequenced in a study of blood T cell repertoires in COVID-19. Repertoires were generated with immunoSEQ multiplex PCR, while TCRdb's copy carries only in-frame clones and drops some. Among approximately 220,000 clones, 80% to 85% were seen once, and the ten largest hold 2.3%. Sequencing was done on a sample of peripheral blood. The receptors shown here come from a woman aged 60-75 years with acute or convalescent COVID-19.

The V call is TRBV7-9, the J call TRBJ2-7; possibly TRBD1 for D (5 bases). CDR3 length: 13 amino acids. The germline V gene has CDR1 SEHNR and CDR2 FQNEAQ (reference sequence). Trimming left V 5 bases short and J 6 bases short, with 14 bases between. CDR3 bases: TGTGCCAGCAGCGGTCCAGGGTTCGTCGAGCAGTACTTC. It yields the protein CASSGPGFVEQYF.

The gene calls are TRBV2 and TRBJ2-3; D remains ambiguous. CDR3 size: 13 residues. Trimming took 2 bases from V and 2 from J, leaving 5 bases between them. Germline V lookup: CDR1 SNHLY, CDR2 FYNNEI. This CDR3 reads CASSEWATDTQYF. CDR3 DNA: TGTGCCAGCAGTGAATGGGCCACAGATACGCAGTATTTT.

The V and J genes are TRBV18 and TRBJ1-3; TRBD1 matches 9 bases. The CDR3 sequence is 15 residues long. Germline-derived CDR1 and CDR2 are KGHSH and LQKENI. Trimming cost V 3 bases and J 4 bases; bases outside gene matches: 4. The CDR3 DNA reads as TGTGCCAGCTCACCGGCGGGGACAGGGGGAAACACCATATATTTT. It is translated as CASSPAGTGGNTIYF.

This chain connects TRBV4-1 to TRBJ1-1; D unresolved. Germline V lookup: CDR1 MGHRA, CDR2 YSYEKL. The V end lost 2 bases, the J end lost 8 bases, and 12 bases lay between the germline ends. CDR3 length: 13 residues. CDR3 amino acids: CASSQPGAREAFF. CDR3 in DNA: TGCGCCAGCAGCCAACCGGGAGCACGGGAAGCTTTCTTT.

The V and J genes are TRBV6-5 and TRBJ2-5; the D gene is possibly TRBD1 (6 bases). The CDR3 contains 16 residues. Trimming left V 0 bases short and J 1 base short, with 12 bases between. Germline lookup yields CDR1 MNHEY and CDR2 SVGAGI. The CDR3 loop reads CASSYSRGGPQETQYF. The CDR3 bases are TGTGCCAGCAGTTACTCGAGAGGGGGTCCCCAAGAGACCCAGTACTTC.

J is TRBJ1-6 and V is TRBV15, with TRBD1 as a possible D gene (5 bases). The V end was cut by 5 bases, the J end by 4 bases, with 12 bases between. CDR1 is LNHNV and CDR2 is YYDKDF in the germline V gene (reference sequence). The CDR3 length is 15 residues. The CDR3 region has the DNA TGTGCCACCAGCCGATCAGGGATGTATAATTCACCCCTCCACTTT. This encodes CATSRSGMYNSPLHF. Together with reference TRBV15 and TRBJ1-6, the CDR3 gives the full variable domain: DAMVIQNPRYQVTQFGKPVTLSCSQTLNHNVMYWYQQKSSQAPKLLFHYYDKDFNNEADTPDNFQSRRPNTSFCFLDIRSPGLGDTAMYLCATSRSGMYNSPLHFGNGTRLTVT.

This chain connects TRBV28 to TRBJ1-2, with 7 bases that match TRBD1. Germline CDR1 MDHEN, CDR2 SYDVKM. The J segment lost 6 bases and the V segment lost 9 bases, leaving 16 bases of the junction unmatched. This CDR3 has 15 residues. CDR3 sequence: CASVSTGPALDGYTF. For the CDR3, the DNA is TGTGCCAGTGTTTCGACAGGGCCCGCTTTAGATGGCTACACCTTC.

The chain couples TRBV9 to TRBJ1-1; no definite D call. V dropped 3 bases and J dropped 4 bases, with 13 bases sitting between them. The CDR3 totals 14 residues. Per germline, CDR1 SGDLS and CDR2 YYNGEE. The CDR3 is CASSASRLSTEAFF. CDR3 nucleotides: TGTGCCAGCAGCGCAAGCAGGCTATCCACTGAAGCTTTCTTT.

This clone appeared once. The CDR3 protein is CAISESRTGGIGGYTF. CDR3 nucleotides: TGTGCCATCAGTGAGTCTAGGACAGGGGGCATAGGTGGCTACACCTTC. The V call is TRBV10-3, the J call TRBJ1-2; TRBD1 matches 11 bases. CDR3 length: 16 residues. The V and J ends lost 0 bases and 7 bases, in that order; junction bases with no gene match: 7. The V gene's germline CDR1 is ENHRY and CDR2 SYGVKD.

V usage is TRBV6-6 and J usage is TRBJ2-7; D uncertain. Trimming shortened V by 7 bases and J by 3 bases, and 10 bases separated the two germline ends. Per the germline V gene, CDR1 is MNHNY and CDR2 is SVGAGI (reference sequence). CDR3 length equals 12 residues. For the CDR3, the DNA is TGTGCCAGCAAAGACGGAGTCTACGAGCAGTACTTC. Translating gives CASKDGVYEQYF.

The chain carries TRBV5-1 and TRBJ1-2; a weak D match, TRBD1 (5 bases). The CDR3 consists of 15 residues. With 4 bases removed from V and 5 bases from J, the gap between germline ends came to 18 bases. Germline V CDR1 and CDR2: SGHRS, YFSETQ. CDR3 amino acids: CASSPQGLTSYGYTF. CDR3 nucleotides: TGCGCCAGCAGCCCCCAGGGTTTAACATCATATGGCTACACCTTC.

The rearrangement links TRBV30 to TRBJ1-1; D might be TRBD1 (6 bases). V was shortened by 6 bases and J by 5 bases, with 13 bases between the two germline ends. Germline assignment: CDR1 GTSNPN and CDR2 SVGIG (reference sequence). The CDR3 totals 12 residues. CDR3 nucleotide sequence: TGTGCCTGTAACAGGGATGGTACTGAAGCTTTCTTT. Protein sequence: CACNRDGTEAFF.

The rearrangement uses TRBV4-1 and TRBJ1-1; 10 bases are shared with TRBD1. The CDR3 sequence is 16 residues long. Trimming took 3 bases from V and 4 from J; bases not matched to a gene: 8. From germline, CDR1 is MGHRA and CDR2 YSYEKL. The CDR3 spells CASSQWTGGKGTEAFF. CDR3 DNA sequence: TGCGCCAGCAGCCAGTGGACAGGGGGAAAAGGCACTGAAGCTTTCTTT.

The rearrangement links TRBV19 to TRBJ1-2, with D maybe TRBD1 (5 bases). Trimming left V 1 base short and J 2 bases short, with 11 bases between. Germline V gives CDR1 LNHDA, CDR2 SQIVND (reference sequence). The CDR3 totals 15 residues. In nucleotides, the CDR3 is TGTGCCAGTAGTATAGGGACGGGACTAAACTATGGCTACACCTTC. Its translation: CASSIGTGLNYGYTF.

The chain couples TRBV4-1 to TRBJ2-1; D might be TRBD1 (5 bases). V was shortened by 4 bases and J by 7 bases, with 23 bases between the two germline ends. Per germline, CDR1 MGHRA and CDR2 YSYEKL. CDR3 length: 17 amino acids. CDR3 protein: CASSPARQGVRQNEQFF. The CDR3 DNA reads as TGCGCCAGCAGCCCTGCTCGCCAGGGTGTTAGACAAAATGAGCAGTTCTTC.

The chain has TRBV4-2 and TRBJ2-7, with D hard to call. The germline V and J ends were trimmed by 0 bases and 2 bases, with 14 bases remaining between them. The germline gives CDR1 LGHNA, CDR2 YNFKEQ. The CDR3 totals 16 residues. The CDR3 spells CASSQDFTDPAYEQYF. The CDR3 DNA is TGTGCCAGCAGCCAAGATTTTACAGACCCGGCCTACGAGCAGTACTTC.

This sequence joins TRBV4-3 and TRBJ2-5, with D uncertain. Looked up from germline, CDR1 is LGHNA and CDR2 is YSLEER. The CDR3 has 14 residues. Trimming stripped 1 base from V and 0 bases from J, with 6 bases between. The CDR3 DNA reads TGCGCCAGCAGCCAAGGTGTCTACCAAGAGACCCAGTACTTC. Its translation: CASSQGVYQETQYF.

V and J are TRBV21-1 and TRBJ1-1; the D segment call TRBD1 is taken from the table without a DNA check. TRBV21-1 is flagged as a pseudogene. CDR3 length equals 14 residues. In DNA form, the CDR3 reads TGTGCCAGCAGCAAACAGGGGATGAACACTGAAGCTTTCTTT. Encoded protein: CASSKQGMNTEAFF.